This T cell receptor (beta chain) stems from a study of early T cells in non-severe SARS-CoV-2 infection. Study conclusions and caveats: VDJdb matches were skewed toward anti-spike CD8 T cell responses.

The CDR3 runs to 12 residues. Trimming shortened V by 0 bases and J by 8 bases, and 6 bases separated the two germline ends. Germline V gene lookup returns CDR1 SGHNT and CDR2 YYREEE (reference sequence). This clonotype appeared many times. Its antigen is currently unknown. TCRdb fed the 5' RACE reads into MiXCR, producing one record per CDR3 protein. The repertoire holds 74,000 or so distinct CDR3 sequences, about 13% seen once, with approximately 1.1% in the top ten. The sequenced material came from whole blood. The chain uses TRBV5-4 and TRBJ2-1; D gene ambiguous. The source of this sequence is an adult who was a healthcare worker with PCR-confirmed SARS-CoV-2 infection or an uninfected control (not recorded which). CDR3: CASSLEGHEQFF. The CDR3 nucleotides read TGTGCCAGCAGCTTGGAAGGTCATGAGCAGTTCTTC.